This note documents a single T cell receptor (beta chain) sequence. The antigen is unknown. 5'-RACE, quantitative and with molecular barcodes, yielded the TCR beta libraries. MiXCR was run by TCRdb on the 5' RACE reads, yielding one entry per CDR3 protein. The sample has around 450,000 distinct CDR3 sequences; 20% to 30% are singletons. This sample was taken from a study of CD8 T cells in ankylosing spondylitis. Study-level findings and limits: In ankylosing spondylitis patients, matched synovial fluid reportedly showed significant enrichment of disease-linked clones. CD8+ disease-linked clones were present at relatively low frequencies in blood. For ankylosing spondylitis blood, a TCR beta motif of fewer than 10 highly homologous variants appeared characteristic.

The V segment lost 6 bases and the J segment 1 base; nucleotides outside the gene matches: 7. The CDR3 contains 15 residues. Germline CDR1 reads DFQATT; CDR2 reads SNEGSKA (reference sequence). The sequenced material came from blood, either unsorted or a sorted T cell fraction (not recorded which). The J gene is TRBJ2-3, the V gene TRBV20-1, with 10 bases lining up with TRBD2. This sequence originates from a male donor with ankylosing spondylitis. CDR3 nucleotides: TGCAGTGCCAACTCCGGGACTAGCGGCACAGATACGCAGTATTTT. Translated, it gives CSANSGTSGTDTQYF.